The entry that follows covers one TCR beta chain sequence. Its antigen is undetermined. The data were taken from a study of cytomegalovirus exposure and HLA in healthy donors. The germline gives CDR1 SNHLY, CDR2 FYNNEI. Trimming cost V 1 base and J 0 bases, with 10 bases left between them. The CDR3 length is 16 residues. Donors consisted of healthy bone marrow donors. Primers for the PCR totalled 60 Vbeta and 13 Jbeta. Profiled with immunoSEQ multiplex PCR; TCRdb holds only in-frame clones, not every one. The top ten clones hold around 2.3% of a sample with about 150,000 clones, roughly 72% of them seen once. Study-wide points: Sequencing artifact likely explains a cluster of highly shared sequence variants. Association of approximately 16,000 TCR beta sequences with HLA alleles was found at 0.05 false discovery rate in a later analysis.

The sequencing sample was made of PBMCs. The sequence derives from a man younger than 40 in good health and CMV-seronegative. V usage is TRBV2 and J usage is TRBJ1-5; a possible D gene is TRBD1 (5 bases). The CDR3 here is CASSEGGHYSNQPQHF. Here the CDR3 DNA reads TGTGCCAGCAGTGAAGGCGGACACTATAGCAATCAGCCCCAGCATTTT. Supplemented by reference TRBV2 and TRBJ1-5, the full variable domain reads EPEVTQTPSHQVTQMGQEVILRCVPISNHLYFYWYRQILGQKVEFLVSFYNNEISEKSEIFDDQFSVERPDGSNFTLKIRSTKLEDSAMYFCASSEGGHYSNQPQHFGDGTRLSIL.